Given below is one T cell receptor beta chain in context. Its antigen is not identified. Researchers report isolating at least 6 million PBMCs per sample. The data originate from a study of blood T cells in healthy people across ages. Study-level results: A roughly linear fall in TCR beta diversity per million T cells was seen with increasing age. Versus aged donors, long-lived donors had higher diversity and more naive CD4+ cells.

Using a J-beta primer mix together with a sample-barcoded 5' primer, a second PCR was run for roughly 7 to 11 cycles. Per-sample output comprised a minimum of 2.5 million paired-end reads containing CDR3. TCRdb re-called the 5' RACE reads through MiXCR, storing one row per CDR3 protein. The table has approximately 690,000 distinct CDR3 sequences, 40% to 50% seen once. The CDR3 consists of 14 residues. V lost 5 bases to trimming and J lost 1 base, with 9 bases between them. Germline CDR1 reads KGHDR; CDR2 reads SFDVKD. The chain employs TRBV24-1 and TRBJ2-3, with D perhaps TRBD2 (7 bases). The source material was blood. This TCR derives from a man older than 75 in good health. CDR3 sequence: CATSGGGRTDTQYF. The CDR3 DNA sequence: TGTGCCACCAGTGGGGGGGGGCGCACAGATACGCAGTATTTT.